Following are 11 T cell receptor beta chains from one sample sequenced in a study of blood T cell repertoires in COVID-19. The repertoire was sequenced with immunoSEQ multiplex PCR; TCRdb's copy has only in-frame clones and lacks some. The table records tens of thousands of clones, about 90% of them present only once. The sample was peripheral blood. All receptors derive from a man aged 45-65 years with COVID-19, enrolled during active disease.

The chain uses TRBV10-3 and TRBJ2-7; 7 positions agree with TRBD2. Unmatched junction bases numbered 8, after V lost 2 bases and J lost 4 bases. CDR3 length: 15 residues. CDR1 is ENHRY and CDR2 is SYGVKD in the germline V gene. The CDR3 protein is CAISETGGSLYEQYF. As DNA, the CDR3 is TGTGCCATCAGTGAGACGGGAGGCTCTTTATACGAGCAGTACTTC.

This sequence joins TRBV20-1 and TRBJ1-5; 9 positions agree with TRBD1. Germline assignment: CDR1 DFQATT and CDR2 SNEGSKA (reference sequence). The V and J ends lost 3 bases and 0 bases, in that order; junction bases with no gene match: 9. This CDR3 is built from 17 residues. As DNA, the CDR3 is TGCAGTGCTAGTTATCGGACAGGGGCTTATAGCAATCAGCCCCAGCATTTT. Translating it yields CSASYRTGAYSNQPQHF.

V is TRBV11-3 and J is TRBJ2-7; the D gene is possibly TRBD1 (6 bases). CDR3 length: 13 amino acids. Germline loops: CDR1 SGHNT, CDR2 YENEEA. Trimming shortened V by 5 bases and J by 3 bases, and 11 bases separated the two germline ends. CDR3 bases: TGTGCCAGCAGCGTACAGGGTAGCTACGAGCAGTACTTC. It translates to CASSVQGSYEQYF.

The V and J genes are TRBV5-4 and TRBJ2-2; TRBD1 matches 8 bases. V lost 0 bases and J lost 7; bases outside the gene matches: 5. The germline gives CDR1 SGHNT, CDR2 YYREEE (reference sequence). The CDR3 has 15 amino acids. CDR3 loop: CASSLARGRNGELFF. The CDR3 DNA reads as TGTGCCAGCAGCTTGGCCAGGGGGCGGAACGGGGAGCTGTTTTTT.

The chain is built from TRBV18 and TRBJ2-7, with 8 bases matching TRBD2. Trimming at V came to 3 bases and at J to 2 bases, leaving 6 bases not matched to a gene. From germline, CDR1 is KGHSH and CDR2 LQKENI. This CDR3 comprises 15 residues. This CDR3 is CASSPRRGDTYEQYF. DNA of the CDR3: TGTGCCAGCTCACCGCGGCGGGGGGATACCTACGAGCAGTACTTC.

The chain couples TRBV7-2 to TRBJ2-5, with 7 bases aligning to TRBD1. The CDR3 length is 14 residues. The trim removed 3 bases at V and 4 bases at J, leaving 5 bases unmatched. CDR1 is SGHTA, CDR2 FQGNSA, per germline. The CDR3 DNA reads as TGTGCCAGCAGCTTGGGGACAGATCCAGAGACCCAGTACTTC. Translation: CASSLGTDPETQYF.

V is TRBV2 and J is TRBJ1-1; the match to TRBD1 covers 8 bases. CDR3 size: 14 residues. Germline loops: CDR1 SNHLY, CDR2 FYNNEI. V lost 6 bases to trimming and J lost 2 bases; unmatched junction nucleotides: 5. CDR3 amino acids: CASRGTGPNTEAFF. CDR3 bases: TGTGCCAGCAGGGGGACAGGTCCCAACACTGAAGCTTTCTTT.

The rearrangement links TRBV6-5 to TRBJ2-3, with TRBD1 identical over 12 bases. This CDR3 has 16 residues. CDR1 and CDR2 (germline): MNHEY, SVGAGI. The trim removed 4 bases at V and 3 bases at J, leaving 5 bases unmatched. The CDR3 DNA sequence: TGTGCCAGCAGTTGGGACAGGGGGCTGAGAACAGATACGCAGTATTTT. Protein product: CASSWDRGLRTDTQYF.

This clone was observed a few times. The chain has TRBV24-1 and TRBJ1-5; no clear D. Germline values: CDR1 KGHDR, CDR2 SFDVKD. CDR3 length: 14 residues. The V and J ends lost 9 bases and 2 bases respectively, with 13 bases between them. CDR3 protein: CATGEGSGNQPQHF. As DNA, the CDR3 is TGTGCCACCGGGGAGGGCTCGGGCAATCAGCCCCAGCATTTT.

The chain uses TRBV6-6 and TRBJ1-2, with D possibly TRBD1 on 6 matching bases. V lost 2 bases and J 0 bases, leaving 10 bases between the germline ends. Germline V lookup: CDR1 MNHNY, CDR2 SVGAGI (reference sequence). This CDR3 comprises 15 residues. CDR3 in amino acids: CASSYQDRANYGYTF. For the CDR3, the DNA is TGTGCCAGCAGTTACCAGGACAGAGCTAACTATGGCTACACCTTC.

The genes are TRBV19 and TRBJ1-6; 7 bases are shared with TRBD1. CDR1 LNHDA and CDR2 SQIVND come from the germline V gene (reference sequence). The CDR3 has 13 residues. V shed 3 bases, J shed 7 bases, and the junction held 0 bases outside the gene matches. CDR3 DNA sequence: TGTGCCAGTAGTATGACAGGGAATTCACCCCTCCACTTT. Translation gives CASSMTGNSPLHF.